This entry concerns a single TCR beta chain. The antigen is undetermined. Each sample's input was 200 to 300 ng genomic DNA, 38,000 or so genome equivalents. This entry is derived from a study of T cell clusters in autoimmune cytopenias. Broader study findings: The T cell clusters came from computational analysis alone and lack functional validation.

Germline CDR1 reads SEHNR; CDR2 reads FQNEAQ (reference sequence). The CDR3 has 17 residues. One tube held mixed TRB-A and TRB-B primer pools for touch-down PCR. TCRdb reprocessed the multiplex PCR reads, with one entry per CDR3 protein and no DNA. The sample table sets out approximately 12,000 distinct CDR3 sequences. This TCR was recovered from a human donor with an autoimmune cytopenia or autoimmune hepatitis (not recorded which). The J gene is TRBJ2-1, the V gene TRBV7-9; TCRdb gives TRBD1 as the D gene, but with no DNA this cannot be confirmed. The sample comprised peripheral blood. CDR3: CASSFPLPGQGFHEQFF.